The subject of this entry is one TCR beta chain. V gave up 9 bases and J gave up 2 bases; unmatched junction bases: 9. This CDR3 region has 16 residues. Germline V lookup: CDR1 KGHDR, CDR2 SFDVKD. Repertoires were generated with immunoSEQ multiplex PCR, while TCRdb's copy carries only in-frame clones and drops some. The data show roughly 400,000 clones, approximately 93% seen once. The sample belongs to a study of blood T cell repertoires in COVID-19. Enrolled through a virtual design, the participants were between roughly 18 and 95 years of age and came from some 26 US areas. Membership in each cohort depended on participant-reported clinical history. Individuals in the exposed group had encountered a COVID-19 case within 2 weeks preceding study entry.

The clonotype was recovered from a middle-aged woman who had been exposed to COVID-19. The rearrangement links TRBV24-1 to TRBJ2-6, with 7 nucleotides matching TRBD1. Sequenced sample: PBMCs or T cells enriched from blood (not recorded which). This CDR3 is CATEPGRGPGANVLTF. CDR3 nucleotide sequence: TGTGCCACCGAACCGGGAAGGGGGCCTGGGGCCAACGTCCTGACTTTC.